Below, 15 T cell receptor beta chains from the same sample are listed, as sequenced in a study of human T cells and chemical hapten exposure. Time point described: patch test 3, about 24 weeks after DPC sensitization. The treatment here: therapeutic diphenylcyclopropenone sensitization with weekly scalp DPC. TCRdb ran MiXCR on the RACE reads and lists one entry per CDR3 protein. The sample contains about 97,000 distinct CDR3 sequences, 27% of which appear only once. Specimen: whole blood, collected in connection with sensitization to the hapten diphenylcyclopropenone (DPC). Receptor source: a man aged 40-50 years with alopecia areata. Some clones in this sample may be carry-over from other donors' samples.

This clonotype was seen only a few times. CDR3 nucleotide sequence: TGTGCCAGCGGGGGACTAGCGACAAACTACGAGCAGTACTTC. Its protein product is CASGGLATNYEQYF. The chain carries TRBV12-3 or TRBV12-4 and TRBJ2-7; TRBD2 agrees at 10 bases. The CDR3 loop spans 14 amino acids. The V segment lost 8 bases and the J segment 3 bases; nucleotides outside the gene matches: 7.

The gene calls are TRBV2 and TRBJ2-4; TRBD1 is a possible D gene (6 bases). V was clipped by 2 bases and J by 1 base, with 6 bases between them. Per germline, CDR1 SNHLY and CDR2 FYNNEI. The CDR3 loop spans 14 amino acids. CDR3 residues: CASSEQGAKNIQYF. The CDR3, as DNA: TGTGCCAGCAGTGAACAGGGGGCCAAAAACATTCAGTACTTC.

This clonotype was picked up a small number of times. The rearrangement links TRBV24-1 to TRBJ1-2; 9 bases match TRBD1. Looked up from germline, CDR1 is KGHDR and CDR2 is SFDVKD. This CDR3 is 14 amino acids long. Trimming removed 2 bases from V and 4 bases from J; junction bases left unmatched: 1. CDR3 sequence: CATSDWDRAYGYTF. The CDR3 nucleotides are TGTGCCACCAGTGATTGGGACAGGGCCTATGGCTACACCTTC.

The rearrangement links TRBV7-2 to TRBJ2-3; D gene unclear. This CDR3 comprises 14 residues. Germline CDR1 reads SGHTA; CDR2 reads FQGNSA. V lost 5 bases and J 2 bases, leaving 11 bases between the germline ends. The CDR3 reads CASSAQGFTDTQYF. In DNA form, the CDR3 reads TGTGCCAGCAGCGCCCAAGGCTTCACAGATACGCAGTATTTT. Looking up the rest from reference TRBV7-2 and TRBJ2-3 gives the full variable domain: GAGVSQSPSNKVTEKGKDVELRCDPISGHTALYWYRQSLGQGLEFLIYFQGNSAPDKSGLPSDRFSAERTGGSVSTLTIQRTQQEDSAVYLCASSAQGFTDTQYFGPGTRLTVL.

This clonotype appeared a few times. V gene TRBV12-3 or TRBV12-4 combines with J gene TRBJ1-1; maybe TRBD1 (6 bases). There are 15 residues in the CDR3. The V and J ends lost 3 bases and 0 bases respectively, with 11 bases between them. The CDR3 DNA follows: TGTGCCAGCAGTTTCGGGGGGCTCATGAACACTGAAGCTTTCTTT. Protein product: CASSFGGLMNTEAFF.

The V and J genes are TRBV20-1 and TRBJ2-3; TRBD2 aligns across 10 bases. CDR3 length equals 13 residues. After removal of 1 base from V and 8 bases from J, the junction contained 3 bases not matched to a gene. Germline lookup yields CDR1 DFQATT and CDR2 SNEGSKA (reference sequence). The CDR3 loop reads CSARGLAGGTQYF. CDR3 nucleotides: TGCAGTGCTAGAGGACTAGCGGGTGGTACGCAGTATTTT.

V gene TRBV11-2 combines with J gene TRBJ1-3; unclear D gene. Trimming removed 3 bases from V and 0 bases from J, with 15 bases in between. CDR1 SGHAT and CDR2 FQNNGV come from the germline V gene. The CDR3 totals 17 residues. DNA of the CDR3: TGTGCCAGCAGCTTCGCTTCGGGCGGGGACTCTGGAAACACCATATATTTT. Protein product: CASSFASGGDSGNTIYF.

The CDR3 loop is CASSSAREQYF. The CDR3 coding sequence is TGTGCCAGCAGTTCGGCCAGGGAGCAGTACTTC. This sequence joins TRBV6-5 and TRBJ2-7; no reliable D call. This CDR3 is built from 11 residues. Germline CDR1 and CDR2: MNHEY and SVGAGI. The V and J ends lost 4 bases and 7 bases respectively, with 8 bases between them.

This clonotype was counted between two and nine times. V is TRBV27 and J is TRBJ2-1, with 7 positions matching TRBD1. From germline, CDR1 is MNHEY and CDR2 SMNVEV (reference sequence). J lost 6 bases, V lost 3 bases, and 8 bases had no gene match. The CDR3 is made up of 15 amino acids. CDR3 bases: TGTGCCAGCAGTTTTCAGGGGGTGCGTGGCAATGAGCAGTTCTTC. Residues: CASSFQGVRGNEQFF.

Points on this clonotype: It may be a read error: a sequence one base away is much more abundant. The chain employs TRBV30 and TRBJ2-7, with D possibly matching TRBD2 (5 bases). The CDR3 is 12 amino acids. Germline-derived CDR1 and CDR2 are GTSNPN and SVGIG (reference sequence). V was shortened by 5 bases and J by 3 bases, with 11 bases between the two germline ends. The CDR3 nucleotides read TGTGCCTGGGGTGCTAGCCGCTACGAGCAGTACTTC. Encoded protein: CAWGASRYEQYF.

The chain employs TRBV12-3 or TRBV12-4 and TRBJ2-7; 8 bases are a match to TRBD1. Trimming cost V 5 bases and J 2 bases; bases outside gene matches: 5. The CDR3 contains 14 residues. The CDR3, as DNA: TGTGCCAGCAGTGGGGAGACAGGGGCCTACGAGCAGTACTTC. Amino acids: CASSGETGAYEQYF.

The J gene is TRBJ2-7, the V gene TRBV20-1, with TRBD2 as a possible D gene (5 bases). This CDR3 contains 16 residues. The germline gives CDR1 DFQATT, CDR2 SNEGSKA (reference sequence). V lost 3 bases to trimming and J lost 5 bases, with 23 bases between them. CDR3 bases: TGCAGTGCTAGCCGTCGGGGTGTGAACCGTAGGAACGAGCAGTACTTC. This encodes CSASRRGVNRRNEQYF.

This clonotype was detected only a few times. The chain joins TRBV28 to TRBJ2-7; 8 bases are shared with TRBD1. The germline CDR1 and CDR2 sequences are MDHEN and SYDVKM. The J segment lost 4 bases and the V segment lost 5 bases, leaving 10 bases of the junction unmatched. The CDR3 spans 15 residues. The CDR3, as DNA: TGTGCCAGCAGTCCCGCCGGGACAGGAAATTACGAGCAGTACTTC. Translating it yields CASSPAGTGNYEQYF.

There are a few counts of this clonotype. The rearrangement links TRBV5-1 to TRBJ2-5, with TRBD2 identical over 10 bases. J was trimmed by 1 base and V by 6 bases; bases with no gene match: 6. Per the germline V gene, CDR1 is SGHRS and CDR2 is YFSETQ. This CDR3 has 15 residues. In nucleotides, the CDR3 is TGCGCCAGCAACCTAGCGGGAGTCGGCCAAGAGACCCAGTACTTC. It codes for CASNLAGVGQETQYF.

This clonotype was counted a few times. The chain combines TRBV12-3 or TRBV12-4 with TRBJ2-1; D uncertain. CDR3 size: 15 residues. With 3 bases removed from V and 2 bases from J, the gap between germline ends came to 11 bases. The CDR3 DNA is TGTGCCAGCAGTTTGCAGGACCCCGCCTACAATGAGCAGTTCTTC. It yields the protein CASSLQDPAYNEQFF.